The 28 T cell receptor beta chains given below trace back to one sample, sequenced in a study of T-cell memory formation after mild COVID-19. TCRdb reprocessed the 5' RACE reads via MiXCR and lists one record per CDR3 protein. The sample has roughly 340,000 distinct CDR3 sequences; around 20% are singletons. The sequenced sample consisted of PBMCs or a T cell subset sorted from them (not recorded which). These receptors came from a man between 18 and 35 years old who had mild COVID-19 (a few samples of this study predate the infection). Cell type and time point are not known.

This chain connects TRBV11-2 to TRBJ1-1; weak D call: TRBD1 (6 bases). The CDR3 has 12 amino acids. V dropped 2 bases and J dropped 8 bases, with 9 bases sitting between them. Germline CDR1 reads SGHAT; CDR2 reads FQNNGV. CDR3 residues: CASSLTGREAFF. The DNA of the CDR3 is TGTGCCAGCAGCTTAACAGGGAGAGAAGCTTTCTTT.

This clonotype has at least ten counts. The chain uses TRBV5-4 and TRBJ2-5; D is undetermined. CDR3 length: 12 residues. Germline V gene sequence: CDR1 SGHNT, CDR2 YYREEE (reference sequence). Trimming removed 4 bases from V and 3 bases from J, with 7 bases in between. The CDR3 region has the DNA TGTGCCAGCAGCCTAAGGGAAGAGACCCAGTACTTC. It is translated as CASSLREETQYF. The whole variable domain, remainder taken from reference TRBV5-4 and TRBJ2-5, is ETGVTQSPTHLIKTRGQQVTLRCSSQSGHNTVSWYQQALGQGPQFIFQYYREEENGRGNFPPRFSGLQFPNYSSELNVNALELDDSALYLCASSLREETQYFGPGTRLLVL.

This clonotype was counted a single time. The rearrangement links TRBV4-1 to TRBJ1-6; 12 bases fit TRBD1. V lost 1 base, J lost 8 bases, and 6 bases stayed unmatched. CDR1 and CDR2 from the germline V gene are MGHRA and YSYEKL. The CDR3 totals 17 residues. The CDR3 protein is CASSQARDRGPYSPLHF. The CDR3 nucleotides read TGCGCCAGCAGCCAAGCCCGGGACAGGGGGCCGTATTCACCCCTCCACTTT.

This clonotype was counted between two and nine times. V and J are TRBV18 and TRBJ2-1; tentative D call: TRBD1 (7 bases). CDR3 size: 15 residues. From germline, CDR1 is KGHSH and CDR2 LQKENI. V gave up 5 bases and J gave up 8 bases, with 19 bases separating them. As DNA, the CDR3 is TGTGCCAGCTCATCCGAACGCCAGGGGGGCGATGAGCAGTTCTTC. It is translated as CASSSERQGGDEQFF.

The rearrangement uses TRBV5-1 and TRBJ1-2, with 9 nucleotides matching TRBD1. This CDR3 is built from 16 residues. CDR1 SGHRS and CDR2 YFSETQ come from the germline V gene. V trimming: 0 bases; J trimming: 4 bases; junction bases outside the gene matches: 7. CDR3 protein: CASSLDRGREVYGYTF. In nucleotides, the CDR3 is TGCGCCAGCAGCTTGGACAGGGGGCGAGAAGTCTATGGCTACACCTTC.

There are a few counts of this clonotype. This chain joins TRBV6-6 and TRBJ2-2; D is uncertain. This CDR3 is built from 15 residues. V lost 2 bases and J lost 0, with 7 bases in between. CDR1 and CDR2 from the germline V gene are MNHNY and SVGAGI (reference sequence). CDR3 protein: CASSYPRANTGELFF. DNA of the CDR3: TGTGCCAGCAGTTACCCCCGCGCGAACACCGGGGAGCTGTTTTTT.

DNA of the CDR3: TGTGCCAGCACTGGAGCGGGGGAGCCAGATACGCAGTATTTT. Amino acids: CASTGAGEPDTQYF. The chain uses TRBV7-6 and TRBJ2-3, with 8 bases fitting TRBD2. CDR1 SGHVS and CDR2 FNYEAQ come from the germline V gene. CDR3 length: 14 residues. V lost 7 bases to trimming and J lost 4 bases; unmatched junction nucleotides: 7.

This clonotype was recorded a few times. The CDR3 nucleotides read TGTGCCAGCTGGGAACTAGCGGCAACTAGCACAGATACGCAGTATTTT. It encodes CASWELAATSTDTQYF. The V and J genes are TRBV6-7 and TRBJ2-3; 8 bases match TRBD2. TRBV6-7 is placed among ORFs of uncertain function. The trim removed 8 bases at V and 0 bases at J, leaving 10 bases unmatched. The CDR3 length is 16 residues.

In this sample, this clonotype turned up a few times. This chain connects TRBV7-8 to TRBJ1-1; 10 nucleotides align to TRBD1. Per germline, CDR1 SGHVS and CDR2 FQNEAQ. This CDR3 comprises 17 residues. V was pared by 0 bases and J by 4 bases, with 8 bases of the junction left unmatched. CDR3 DNA: TGTGCCAGCAGCTTAGCCGGGACAGGGGAATTGGGCACTGAAGCTTTCTTT. It codes for CASSLAGTGELGTEAFF.

CDR3 protein: CASSFQEGLGETQYF. In DNA form, the CDR3 reads TGTGCCAGCAGCTTCCAGGAGGGGCTAGGAGAGACCCAGTACTTC. The chain couples TRBV7-2 to TRBJ2-5; D might be TRBD2 (6 bases). The CDR3 is 15 amino acids. The germline V gene encodes CDR1 SGHTA and CDR2 FQGNSA. V was pared by 3 bases and J by 4 bases, with 15 bases between.

This clonotype was counted only a few times. This sequence joins TRBV4-1 and TRBJ1-4; 10 bases fit TRBD1. Trimming at V came to 1 base and at J to 7 bases, leaving 3 bases not matched to a gene. This CDR3 is built from 15 residues. Germline CDR1 MGHRA, CDR2 YSYEKL. CDR3 coding DNA: TGCGCCAGCAGCCAAGTCGGGACAGGGGCTGAAAAACTGTTTTTT. Translated: CASSQVGTGAEKLFF.

The V and J genes are TRBV6-5 and TRBJ1-1; the match to TRBD1 covers 11 bases. Per the germline V gene, CDR1 is MNHEY and CDR2 is SVGAGI. The CDR3 is 15 residues long. V dropped 2 bases and J dropped 4; count of bases not matched to a gene: 3. In nucleotides, the CDR3 is TGTGCCAGCAGTTACGGACAGGGGGCTGGCACTGAAGCTTTCTTT. Its protein is CASSYGQGAGTEAFF.

This clonotype was found a few times. The rearrangement joins TRBV15 to TRBJ2-7; 7 bases are shared with TRBD1. V was clipped by 1 base and J by 1 base; unmatched bases: 1. The CDR3 consists of 14 residues. CDR1 is LNHNV, CDR2 YYDKDF, per germline (reference sequence). CDR3 loop: CATSRGRGSYEQYV. The CDR3 DNA follows: TGTGCCACCAGCAGAGGCAGGGGGTCCTACGAGCAGTACGTC.

The rearrangement joins TRBV5-1 to TRBJ2-2; D remains ambiguous. The germline CDR1 and CDR2 sequences are SGHRS and YFSETQ. There are 17 residues in the CDR3. Trimming removed 4 bases from V and 2 bases from J, with 18 bases in between. In DNA, the CDR3 is TGCGCCAGCAGCCTGGGTCCGCGTTTTGGTAACACCGGGGAGCTGTTTTTT. As protein: CASSLGPRFGNTGELFF.

V usage is TRBV5-8 and J usage is TRBJ2-2; 7 bases are a match to TRBD1. The CDR3 covers 14 residues. Looked up from germline, CDR1 is SGHTS and CDR2 is YDEGEE. The V gene end was trimmed by 5 bases and the J gene end by 6 bases; junction bases not matched to a gene: 7. The CDR3 DNA is TGTGCCAGCAGGGGCTACAGGGGCGCCGGGGAGCTGTTTTTT. Translated, it gives CASRGYRGAGELFF.

This clonotype was seen more than once but under ten times. The chain couples TRBV19 to TRBJ1-2, with D unclear. V was cut by 0 bases and J by 4 bases, with 12 bases left in between. There are 15 residues in the CDR3. The germline CDR1 and CDR2 sequences are LNHDA and SQIVND (reference sequence). CDR3: CASSIDSQEVYGYTF. CDR3 nucleotide sequence: TGTGCCAGTAGTATAGACTCGCAGGAGGTCTATGGCTACACCTTC.

This chain links TRBV9 with TRBJ1-2; D is unclear. V gave up 3 bases and J gave up 8 bases, with 20 bases separating them. Germline V CDR1 and CDR2: SGDLS, YYNGEE. The CDR3 length is 15 residues. The CDR3 protein is CASSASPNEVQGYTF. The CDR3 DNA sequence: TGTGCCAGCAGCGCCAGCCCGAACGAAGTACAGGGCTACACCTTC. Supplemented by reference TRBV9 and TRBJ1-2, the full variable domain reads DSGVTQTPKHLITATGQRVTLRCSPRSGDLSVYWYQQSLDQGLQFLIQYYNGEERAKGNILERFSAQQFPDLHSELNLSSLELGDSALYFCASSASPNEVQGYTFGSGTRLTVV.

The chain joins TRBV4-1 to TRBJ1-2; 7 bases match TRBD1. The CDR3 has 15 residues. Trimming cost V 0 bases and J 8 bases; bases outside gene matches: 9. Germline CDR1 MGHRA, CDR2 YSYEKL. CDR3 nucleotide sequence: TGCGCCAGCAGCCAAGAATCCGACAGGGTTGGCGGCTACACCTTC. Its protein is CASSQESDRVGGYTF.

CDR3 amino acids: CSAREGRHTDTQYF. The CDR3 DNA sequence: TGCAGTGCCAGGGAGGGGAGGCACACAGATACGCAGTATTTT. The V call is TRBV20-1, the J call TRBJ2-3, with TRBD2 identical over 7 bases. Germline V lookup: CDR1 DFQATT, CDR2 SNEGSKA (reference sequence). CDR3 length equals 14 residues. V lost 6 bases, J lost 2 bases, and 8 bases stayed unmatched.

The table lists this clonotype with a few counts. The genes are TRBV4-1 and TRBJ2-5; weak D call: TRBD1 (6 bases). Trimming stripped 0 bases from V and 4 bases from J, with 12 bases between. Germline V CDR1 and CDR2: MGHRA, YSYEKL. There are 15 residues in the CDR3. CDR3 in amino acids: CASSQDSQGRETQYF. CDR3 nucleotides: TGCGCCAGCAGCCAAGATTCCCAGGGGCGAGAGACCCAGTACTTC.

The chain employs TRBV6-2 or TRBV6-3 and TRBJ1-1, with D perhaps TRBD1 (5 bases). CDR1 is MNHEY, CDR2 SVGEGT, per germline. V lost 0 bases and J 6 bases, leaving 20 bases between the germline ends. The CDR3 is made up of 17 amino acids. This CDR3 reads CASSYSRSGTQGPEAFF. In nucleotides, the CDR3 is TGTGCCAGCAGTTACTCGAGGAGTGGGACCCAAGGCCCTGAAGCTTTCTTT.

In this sample, this clonotype turned up many times. This may be a read error, as it is one base from a much larger clone. This chain's CDR3 is CASSQERGGPDTQYF. CDR3 nucleotide sequence: TGTGCCAGCAGCCAAGAGCGGGGGGGCCCAGATACGCAGTATTTT. The chain is built from TRBV4-2 and TRBJ2-3, with 9 bases aligning to TRBD2. CDR1 is LGHNA, CDR2 YNFKEQ, per germline. This CDR3 has 15 residues. V lost 0 bases and J lost 4; bases outside the gene matches: 2.

In this sample, this clonotype turned up a few times. This chain joins TRBV2 and TRBJ1-6; D is undetermined. The V gene's germline CDR1 is SNHLY and CDR2 FYNNEI. The germline V and J ends were trimmed by 4 bases and 5 bases, with 9 bases remaining between them. The CDR3 loop spans 14 amino acids. Written as DNA, the CDR3 is TGTGCCAGCAGTGGAGATTCGAATAATTCACCCCTCCACTTT. This encodes CASSGDSNNSPLHF.

This clonotype appeared a few times. This chain links TRBV20-1 with TRBJ1-3, with a weak D call TRBD1 (5 bases). The CDR3 is made up of 15 amino acids. CDR1 DFQATT and CDR2 SNEGSKA come from the germline V gene (reference sequence). Trimming shortened V by 1 base and J by 0 bases, and 10 bases separated the two germline ends. The CDR3 DNA follows: TGCAGTGCTAGAGGGGACGCGAGCTCTGGAAACACCATATATTTT. It specifies CSARGDASSGNTIYF.

The chain has TRBV12-3 or TRBV12-4 and TRBJ2-2; TRBD1 might be the D (6 bases). The CDR3 has 14 amino acids. V gave up 6 bases and J gave up 1 base, with 9 bases separating them. The CDR3 DNA sequence: TGTGCCAGCAGGCCGGGACAGAACACCGGGGAGCTGTTTTTT. Translating it yields CASRPGQNTGELFF.

This clonotype was counted many times. The genes are TRBV5-1 and TRBJ2-5, with no clear D. CDR3 length: 14 residues. Looked up from germline, CDR1 is SGHRS and CDR2 is YFSETQ. V was pared by 4 bases and J by 4 bases, with 14 bases between. CDR3 amino acids: CASSPSVGLETQYF. Here the CDR3 DNA reads TGCGCCAGCAGCCCGAGTGTAGGGCTAGAGACCCAGTACTTC.

This clonotype was picked up a small number of times. The V gene is TRBV7-8, the J gene TRBJ2-3; 7 bases agree with TRBD1. Germline trimming cut 1 base from V and 3 bases from J; bases unmatched to any gene: 7. From germline, CDR1 is SGHVS and CDR2 FQNEAQ. This CDR3 region has 16 residues. The CDR3 is CASSLGVDRVTDTQYF. CDR3 coding DNA: TGTGCCAGCAGCTTAGGAGTAGACAGGGTGACAGATACGCAGTATTTT.

This clonotype was counted only a few times. This chain links TRBV4-2 with TRBJ2-1; 13 bases align to TRBD2. Germline CDR1 reads LGHNA; CDR2 reads YNFKEQ. Trimming at V came to 0 bases and at J to 9 bases, leaving 14 bases not matched to a gene. The CDR3 runs 19 residues. Written as DNA, the CDR3 is TGTGCCAGCAGCCAAGAGTGGAACCTCCGACTAGCGGGGGGCGGTGAGCAGTTCTTC. It is translated as CASSQEWNLRLAGGGEQFF.